This T cell receptor beta chain was recovered during a study of OX40 agonist ivuxolimab in advanced cancers. The CDR3 runs 14 residues. Germline lookup yields CDR1 SGDLS and CDR2 YYNGEE. The V and J ends lost 0 bases and 7 bases respectively, with 13 bases between them. Profiled with immunoSEQ multiplex PCR; TCRdb holds only in-frame clones, not every one. This table holds roughly 110,000 clones, 90% found once. The chain uses TRBV9 and TRBJ2-5, with D unresolved. The sequence derives from an adult with an advanced solid tumor such as melanoma, head and neck, liver or kidney cancer. Material: CD4+ or CD8+ T cells sorted from blood, obtained in a trial of the OX40 agonist ivuxolimab. CDR3 nucleotide sequence: TGTGCCAGCAGCGTAGGGCAAACCCCCCGGACCCAGTACTTC. It is translated as CASSVGQTPRTQYF.